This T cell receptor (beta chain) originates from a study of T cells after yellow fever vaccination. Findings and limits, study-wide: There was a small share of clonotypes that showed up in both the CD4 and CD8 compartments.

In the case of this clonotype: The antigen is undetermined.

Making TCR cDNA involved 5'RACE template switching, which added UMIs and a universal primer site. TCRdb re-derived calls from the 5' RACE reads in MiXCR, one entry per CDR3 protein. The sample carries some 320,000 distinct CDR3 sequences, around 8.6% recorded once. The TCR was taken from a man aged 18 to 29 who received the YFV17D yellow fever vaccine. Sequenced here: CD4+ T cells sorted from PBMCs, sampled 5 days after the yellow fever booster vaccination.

The CDR3 sequence: CASAWRGPNGELFF. CDR3 sequence (DNA): TGTGCCAGCGCGTGGAGGGGGCCTAACGGGGAGCTGTTTTTT. The chain is built from TRBV6-5 and TRBJ2-2; D might be TRBD1 (7 bases). The CDR3 sequence is 14 residues long. The ends were cut back, 8 bases at V and 7 bases at J, with 17 bases in the middle. Germline V CDR1 and CDR2: MNHEY, SVGAGI.